The 21 T cell receptor beta chains reported below all come from one sample, sequenced in a study of regulatory T cells in long-lasting Graves disease. Time point described: newly diagnosed GD, antithyroid drugs for less than 3 months. Researchers made the TCR library from RNA that was extracted from PBMCs. To make TCR beta libraries, researchers used iRepertoire HTBI primers and Arm-PCR of CDR3 regions. TCRdb reprocessed the multiplex PCR reads via MiXCR and lists one record per CDR3 protein. This table has 350,000 to 550,000 distinct CDR3 sequences, under 15% appearing once. Another study also made use of these data, one on T cells in Graves' hyperthyroidism and ophthalmopathy.

The material sequenced was peripheral blood mononuclear cells (PBMCs), taken at new diagnosis, from a patient treated with antithyroid drugs. The receptors come from a young woman with Graves disease.

This clonotype was detected ten times or more. V is TRBV29-1 and J is TRBJ2-3, with D possibly TRBD1 on 6 matching bases. Trimming stripped 2 bases from V and 0 bases from J, with 12 bases between. The germline CDR1 and CDR2 sequences are SQVTM and ANQGSEA. The CDR3 loop spans 15 amino acids. This CDR3 reads CSVERKGTSTDTQYF. In DNA form, the CDR3 reads TGCAGCGTTGAAAGGAAGGGGACAAGCACAGATACGCAGTATTTT.

This clonotype was seen many times. V gene TRBV10-3 combines with J gene TRBJ2-7; 14 bases line up with TRBD2. V lost 5 bases and J lost 2; bases outside the gene matches: 5. Germline V CDR1 and CDR2: ENHRY, SYGVKD. This CDR3 region has 16 residues. This CDR3 is CAISSGTSGRTYEQYF. DNA of the CDR3: TGTGCCATCAGTTCAGGGACTAGCGGGAGAACCTACGAGCAGTACTTC.

The V and J genes are TRBV14 and TRBJ1-1; D gene uncertain. Trimming stripped 4 bases from V and 10 bases from J, with 16 bases between. The CDR3 spans 13 residues. Germline V gene sequence: CDR1 SGHDN, CDR2 FVKESK. CDR3: CASSPPEALGAFF. The CDR3 region has the DNA TGTGCCAGCAGCCCCCCAGAAGCCTTGGGAGCTTTCTTT.

In its sample, this clonotype was seen many times. The CDR3 loop is CSARDLRGPGEQYF. The CDR3 DNA reads as TGCAGTGCTAGAGATCTACGAGGGCCGGGCGAGCAGTACTTC. The chain recombines TRBV20-1 with TRBJ2-7, with D maybe TRBD2 (5 bases). Germline-derived CDR1 and CDR2 are DFQATT and SNEGSKA (reference sequence). The CDR3 is 14 amino acids. Trimming removed 0 bases from V and 6 bases from J, with 15 bases in between.

This clonotype was seen at least ten times. This rearrangement joins TRBV12-3 or TRBV12-4 to TRBJ2-7, with D perhaps being TRBD1 or TRBD2 (5 bases each). The germline V and J ends were trimmed by 3 bases and 1 base, with 7 bases remaining between them. The CDR3 is 13 amino acids. CDR3: CASSLGTSYEQYF. The CDR3 DNA follows: TGTGCCAGCAGTTTGGGGACGTCCTACGAGCAGTACTTC.

This clonotype was found many times. The chain couples TRBV20-1 to TRBJ2-5; 7 bases align to TRBD2. The CDR3 runs to 15 residues. The germline CDR1 and CDR2 sequences are DFQATT and SNEGSKA (reference sequence). The junction had 8 bases not matched to a gene; V was cut back by 0 bases and J by 4 bases. The CDR3 coding sequence is TGCAGTGCTAGAGATCGGTGGGAGGGCCGAGAGACCCAGTACTTC. It is translated as CSARDRWEGRETQYF.

This clonotype was seen ten or more times. CDR3 sequence reads: CASSEVWVGDEQFF. In DNA, the CDR3 is TGTGCCAGCAGTGAAGTTTGGGTTGGCGATGAGCAGTTCTTC. The rearrangement joins TRBV2 to TRBJ2-1; D remains unclear. V was cut by 1 base and J by 8 bases, with 12 bases left in between. CDR3 length equals 14 residues. Germline values: CDR1 SNHLY, CDR2 FYNNEI.

This chain joins TRBV2 and TRBJ1-2, with D possibly being TRBD1 (6 bases). This CDR3 comprises 14 residues. CDR1 and CDR2 from the germline V gene are SNHLY and FYNNEI. Here the CDR3 reads CAGSGGPSNYGYTF. The CDR3, as DNA: TGTGCGGGGTCCGGGGGGCCCTCTAACTATGGCTACACCTTC.

This clonotype was counted many times. This chain connects TRBV20-1 to TRBJ2-1; TRBD2 might be the D (5 bases). With 6 bases removed from V and 2 bases from J, the gap between germline ends came to 17 bases. The CDR3 length is 15 residues. The germline CDR1 and CDR2 sequences are DFQATT and SNEGSKA (reference sequence). CDR3 protein: CSAPTGARAYNEQFF. The DNA for the CDR3 is TGCAGTGCCCCGACGGGTGCGAGGGCCTACAATGAGCAGTTCTTC.

This clonotype has only a few counts. The rearrangement uses TRBV4-1 and TRBJ1-3; D is ambiguous. CDR3 size: 14 residues. Germline lookup yields CDR1 MGHRA and CDR2 YSYEKL. The ends were cut back, 0 bases at V and 11 bases at J, with 14 bases in the middle. The DNA for the CDR3 is TGCGCCAGCAGCCAAGAGAAGCCCCGAGACGCCATATATTTT. Its translation: CASSQEKPRDAIYF.

This clonotype was observed once. This rearrangement joins TRBV28 to TRBJ2-7; tentatively, D is TRBD1 (6 bases). Looked up from germline, CDR1 is MDHEN and CDR2 is SYDVKM. The CDR3 is 13 residues long. The V and J ends lost 6 bases and 3 bases respectively, with 12 bases between them. In DNA form, the CDR3 reads TGTGCCAGCAGCTTGGACAGCCGCTACGAGCAGTACTTC. Translation gives CASSLDSRYEQYF.

The chain recombines TRBV7-2 with TRBJ2-7; D might be TRBD2 (6 bases). This CDR3 region has 12 residues. V shed 4 bases and J shed 7 bases, with 11 bases lying between them. Germline V gives CDR1 SGHTA, CDR2 FQGNSA. The CDR3 spells CASSYGTVEQYF. The CDR3 nucleotides read TGTGCCAGCAGCTACGGGACTGTAGAGCAGTACTTC.

This clonotype was recorded at least ten times. The V and J genes are TRBV3-1 and TRBJ1-2; D remains ambiguous. The CDR3 loop spans 14 amino acids. Trimming took 0 bases from V and 3 from J, leaving 8 bases between them. Germline CDR1 reads LGHDT; CDR2 reads YNNKEL (reference sequence). The CDR3 DNA is TGTGCCAGCAGCCAAGAAGTTGGGGACTATGGCTACACCTTC. Translating it yields CASSQEVGDYGYTF.

CDR3: CASSIGTNWDTQYF. For the CDR3, the DNA is TGTGCCAGTAGTATTGGGACGAACTGGGATACGCAGTATTTT. This chain joins TRBV19 and TRBJ2-3; D is perhaps TRBD1 or TRBD2 (5 bases each). The CDR3 runs to 14 residues. The germline V gene encodes CDR1 LNHDA and CDR2 SQIVND (reference sequence). The V gene lost 3 bases and the J gene lost 6 bases, with 13 bases spanning the gap.

This chain connects TRBV10-1 to TRBJ2-2, with 11 bases aligning to TRBD1. Germline-derived CDR1 and CDR2 are WNHNN and SYGVQD (reference sequence). Germline trimming cut 5 bases from V and 7 bases from J; bases unmatched to any gene: 6. This CDR3 contains 15 residues. The DNA for the CDR3 is TGCGCCAGCAGTTCAAGGACAGGGGGCAGCGGGGAGCTGTTTTTT. Residues: CASSSRTGGSGELFF.

This clonotype was picked up a small number of times. The chain uses TRBV9 and TRBJ1-3; D gene ambiguous. The V gene's germline CDR1 is SGDLS and CDR2 YYNGEE. Trimming pared 0 bases from V and 0 bases from J, leaving 16 bases between. CDR3 length: 18 amino acids. CDR3 sequence: CASSVDPPGGSSGNTIYF. The CDR3 nucleotides are TGTGCCAGCAGCGTAGACCCCCCAGGAGGGAGCTCTGGAAACACCATATATTTT.

At least ten counts were recorded for this clonotype. The V call is TRBV6-1, the J call TRBJ2-1; TRBD2 matches 11 bases. The trim removed 7 bases at V and 9 bases at J, leaving 11 bases unmatched. The CDR3 runs 15 residues. Germline V gene data show CDR1 as MNHNS and CDR2 as SASEGT. The CDR3 DNA reads as TGTGCCAGCAAGCTAACTAGCGGGAGCTCTGTTGAGCAGTTCTTC. Residues: CASKLTSGSSVEQFF.

This clonotype was seen many times. The V and J genes are TRBV2 and TRBJ1-6, with 10 bases that match TRBD1. The CDR3 spans 14 residues. The junction had 2 bases not matched to a gene; V was cut back by 5 bases and J by 7 bases. Germline V gives CDR1 SNHLY, CDR2 FYNNEI. CDR3 sequence (DNA): TGTGCCAGCAGTAGACAGGGGGCCAATTCACCCCTCCACTTT. Translated, it gives CASSRQGANSPLHF.

A remark on this clonotype: Mismatch with germline at one junction end may stem from a read error. V usage is TRBV12-3 or TRBV12-4 and J usage is TRBJ2-1; the D gene is possibly TRBD2 (5 bases). The CDR3 covers 15 residues. CDR3 sequence (DNA): TGTGCCAGCAGCCCCCTAGGGAGCGCCTACGATGAGCAGTTCTTC. This translates into CASSPLGSAYDEQFF.

The V gene is TRBV28, the J gene TRBJ2-7; TRBD2 agrees at 7 bases. From germline, CDR1 is MDHEN and CDR2 SYDVKM. J gave up 2 bases and V 1 base, and 8 bases lay outside the gene matches. The CDR3 is made up of 16 amino acids. The CDR3 coding sequence is TGTGCCAGCAGTTTATCTAGCGGTACAGTAACCTACGAGCAGTACTTC. Translating it yields CASSLSSGTVTYEQYF.

This clonotype was counted ten times or more. The rearrangement links TRBV15 to TRBJ2-1; no clear D. Germline CDR1 is LNHNV and CDR2 is YYDKDF (reference sequence). V lost 1 base to trimming and J lost 8 bases, with 9 bases between them. This CDR3 is 13 amino acids long. CDR3 nucleotide sequence: TGTGCCACCAGCAGAGGTAGATTCTATGAGCAGTTCTTC. The encoded protein is CATSRGRFYEQFF.